This T cell receptor (beta chain) originates from a study of T cells after posttransplantation cyclophosphamide (dated by TCRdb to about 2016). Regarding the study in general: Using TRB sequencing, the study followed how the T cell repertoire rebuilt after myeloablative bone marrow transplantation with posttransplantation cyclophosphamide given as GVHD prophylaxis. Samples from roughly 32 PTCy-treated patients, along with samples from roughly 16 of their related bone marrow donors, underwent antigen receptor sequencing. TRB sequencing was also done on up to roughly 3 additional blood samples from 2 to 5.2 years after transplant in 3 patients, and on pretransplant blood from 4 patients. Blood from all 35 or so PTCy patients with 1-year posttransplant specimens was subjected to TRB sequencing. Public TRB sequences were searched against a database of over 3,600 sequences associated with responses to pathogens, tumor antigens, self-antigens and alloantigens. Because TRA and TRB clonality correlated tightly in roughly ten samples, later TCR analyses were limited to TRB. General findings and caveats noted by the study authors: At 1-2 months, donor-recipient similarity was low but rose over the first year, and the later blood repertoires were often dominated by donor CD8+ memory clones. Across a few dozen patients, TRB clonality was highly associated with recipient CMV seropositivity and CMV reactivation, and diversity in PTCy patients was similar to diversity in CNI/methotrexate controls. The TRB repertoires of T cells infiltrating skin or GI tract showed only limited overlap with the TRB repertoires of T cells in blood.

Points on this clone: Its recognized antigen is unknown. Base qualities are missing; no much larger clone stands one base away.

According to the germline V gene, CDR1 reads ENHRY and CDR2 reads SYGVKD. V is trimmed back by 2 bases and J by 4 bases, and the junction contains 8 bases that no gene match accounts for. From the cysteine through the phenylalanine, the CDR3 covers 16 amino acids. The retained sequence is limited to the CDR3, 48 bases, with the frame set at the first base. TRB sequencing was run on genomic DNA with either the immunoSEQ assay at survey resolution or the hsTCRB kit. Turning to the authors' computational methods: The immunoSEQ software handled the initial read processing, while the LymphoSeq R package was used for the repertoire analyses. Clonality was computed as 1 minus normalized Shannon entropy, and a Gini coefficient was also calculated for each TRB dataset. Phenotypes of unsorted samples were inferred by mapping TRB sequences from sorted subsets of the recipient or donor onto unsorted samples of the same recipient. TCRdb retrieved this table from immuneACCESS and kept in-frame rearrangements only. Not all clones are present; in checked studies, unresolved V genes account for under half, and no reason is known for the remainder. V, J and clone size are those of that table, while D and trimming were read from the DNA. The sample data list around 2,800 clones, and approximately 81% of these were observed just once. Jointly, the top ten make up 10% to 15% of the sample.

Peripheral blood samples were provided by related bone marrow donors on the day of marrow donation. Peripheral blood and bone marrow mononuclear cells were isolated by Ficoll-Hypaque density centrifugation and cryopreserved. CD4+ and CD8+ T cells, including naive and memory subsets, were sorted by FACS using a FACSAria II. This TCR came from a woman in her 50s in good health and a related stem cell transplant donor. Sequenced: CD8+ T cells sorted from PBMCs. The sequence is built from TRBV10-3 and TRBJ1-2; 9 of the junction bases match TRBD1. The CDR3 protein: CAISEAPGQGLYGYTF. DNA sequence: TGTGCCATCAGTGAGGCTCCGGGACAGGGTCTCTATGGCTACACCTTC.